This TCR beta chain was captured by sequencing in a study of T-cell memory formation after mild COVID-19. Trimming cost V 8 bases and J 6 bases; bases outside gene matches: 12. The length of the CDR3 is 15 residues. Germline V lookup: CDR1 MNHEY, CDR2 SVGEGT. Many counts were recorded for this clonotype. TCRdb passed the 5' RACE reads through MiXCR, listing each CDR3 protein once. The table lists 540,000 or so distinct CDR3 sequences, roughly 20% of them singletons. Sequenced: PBMCs or a T cell subset sorted from them (not recorded which). The sequence was obtained from an adult woman who had mild COVID-19 (a few samples of this study predate the infection). Cell type and time point are not known. The chain carries TRBV6-2 or TRBV6-3 and TRBJ2-2, with TRBD1 matching over 7 bases. CDR3 protein: CASVPGTVEAGELFF. The CDR3 region has the DNA TGTGCCAGCGTCCCCGGGACAGTCGAAGCCGGGGAGCTGTTTTTT.